The 4 T cell receptor beta chains in this list originate from one sample, sequenced in a study of blood T cell repertoires in COVID-19. Repertoires were generated with immunoSEQ multiplex PCR, while TCRdb's copy carries only in-frame clones and drops some. The sample yields approximately 120,000 clones, roughly 79% seen once. Sequenced material: peripheral blood. The receptor set was obtained from a human donor in a cohort sampled during active COVID-19.

In this sample, this clone turned up once. J is TRBJ2-7 and V is TRBV5-1; 10 nucleotides match TRBD1. This CDR3 is built from 16 residues. Germline V gene lookup returns CDR1 SGHRS and CDR2 YFSETQ. V shed 4 bases and J 2 bases; nucleotides not matched to a gene: 9. CDR3 residues: CASSLDPGQGTYEQYF. CDR3 DNA: TGCGCCAGCAGCCTCGACCCGGGACAGGGGACCTACGAGCAGTACTTC.

The rearrangement links TRBV28 to TRBJ1-2; D is uncertain. This CDR3 spans 14 amino acids. V lost 6 bases and J lost 8, with 19 bases in between. The germline V gene encodes CDR1 MDHEN and CDR2 SYDVKM. The CDR3 loop reads CASSLTASFRGYTF. The CDR3 DNA sequence: TGTGCCAGCAGCCTAACAGCTTCCTTTAGGGGCTACACCTTC.

This clone was found a few times. The chain combines TRBV29-1 with TRBJ1-1; perhaps TRBD1 as D (6 bases). Trimming cost V 7 bases and J 6 bases, with 15 bases left between them. The germline gives CDR1 SQVTM, CDR2 ANQGSEA. This CDR3 has 12 residues. The CDR3 nucleotides read TGCAGCGGGGTGACAGGTTCGGCTGAAGCTTTCTTT. It encodes CSGVTGSAEAFF.

V is TRBV10-2 and J is TRBJ2-7; 7 bases map to TRBD1. This CDR3 has 14 amino acids. Trimming at V came to 5 bases and at J to 5 bases, leaving 9 bases not matched to a gene. Germline V lookup: CDR1 WSHSY, CDR2 SAAADI. The CDR3 loop reads CASSPPDRADEQYF. The DNA of the CDR3 is TGCGCCAGCAGTCCCCCCGACAGGGCCGACGAGCAGTACTTC.